One sample yielded the 21 T cell receptor beta chains listed below, sequenced in a study of shared clonotypes between healthy human individuals. Assay used: immunoSEQ multiplex PCR; TCRdb lists only in-frame clones, some missing. This table holds fewer than 850,000 clones, 96% found once. Positive CCR7 selection of CD45RO-negative cells yielded the naive CD8 cells, and terminally differentiated effector memory CD45RA+ cells were excluded. Source material: naive CD8+ T cells sorted from blood. These receptors originate from a man younger than 45 in good health.

This chain connects TRBV27 to TRBJ2-1; D is perhaps TRBD2 (5 bases). V was shortened by 3 bases and J by 4 bases, with 10 bases between the two germline ends. CDR1 is MNHEY and CDR2 is SMNVEV in the germline V gene (reference sequence). The CDR3 consists of 14 residues. CDR3 sequence (DNA): TGTGCCAGCAGTTTGTACGGGATTTACAATGAGCAGTTCTTC. Protein: CASSLYGIYNEQFF.

The chain has TRBV7-9 and TRBJ2-7, with 10 bases matching TRBD1. Looked up from germline, CDR1 is SEHNR and CDR2 is FQNEAQ (reference sequence). V shed 5 bases, J shed 0 bases, and the junction held 4 bases outside the gene matches. The CDR3 contains 15 residues. Here the CDR3 DNA reads TGTGCCAGCAGCATGGGGACAGGGGCCTCCTACGAGCAGTACTTC. This codes for CASSMGTGASYEQYF.

This clone was detected only once. The rearrangement links TRBV5-1 to TRBJ2-7; D remains unclear. The CDR3 has 15 residues. V lost 6 bases to trimming and J lost 1 base, with 17 bases between them. The V gene's germline CDR1 is SGHRS and CDR2 YFSETQ. This CDR3 is CASKMVGVGSYEQYF. CDR3 in DNA: TGCGCCAGCAAAATGGTTGGGGTGGGATCCTACGAGCAGTACTTC. The variable domain in full, completed from reference TRBV5-1 and TRBJ2-7, reads KAGVTQTPRYLIKTRGQQVTLSCSPISGHRSVSWYQQTPGQGLQFLFEYFSETQRNKGNFPGRFSGRQFSNSRSEMNVSTLELGDSALYLCASKMVGVGSYEQYFGPGTRLTVT.

This chain connects TRBV29-1 to TRBJ2-1; a possible D gene is TRBD1 (7 bases). Germline CDR1 and CDR2: SQVTM and ANQGSEA. Trimming pared 6 bases from V and 4 bases from J, leaving 19 bases between. CDR3 length: 15 residues. The CDR3 reads CSVGATGTPYNEQFF. CDR3 bases: TGCAGCGTGGGGGCGACAGGGACTCCATACAATGAGCAGTTCTTC.

The chain combines TRBV10-3 with TRBJ1-2; TRBD1 agrees at 9 bases. Trimming removed 0 bases from V and 5 bases from J; junction bases left unmatched: 22. The CDR3 is made up of 21 amino acids. Per the germline V gene, CDR1 is ENHRY and CDR2 is SYGVKD. CDR3 in amino acids: CAISESPVVRDRERSRYGYTF. CDR3 nucleotides: TGTGCCATCAGTGAGTCTCCGGTAGTGAGGGACAGGGAGCGGTCTAGGTATGGCTACACCTTC.

The J gene is TRBJ2-2, the V gene TRBV19; the D gene is possibly TRBD2 (5 bases). Trimming took off 0 bases at V and 6 bases at J, with 11 bases between the two ends. Germline lookup yields CDR1 LNHDA and CDR2 SQIVND (reference sequence). The CDR3 runs to 15 residues. CDR3 protein: CASSIDLLDSGELFF. The CDR3, as DNA: TGTGCCAGTAGTATAGATCTCTTGGACTCCGGGGAGCTGTTTTTT.

This chain uses TRBV5-4 with TRBJ2-1; D is undetermined. From germline, CDR1 is SGHNT and CDR2 YYREEE (reference sequence). The CDR3 is 15 amino acids. The V and J ends lost 2 bases and 4 bases respectively, with 13 bases between them. The CDR3: CASSFLFAGYNEQFF. CDR3 sequence (DNA): TGTGCCAGCAGCTTCCTCTTTGCCGGGTACAATGAGCAGTTCTTC. The variable domain in full, with the rest retrieved from reference TRBV5-4 and TRBJ2-1, is ETGVTQSPTHLIKTRGQQVTLRCSSQSGHNTVSWYQQALGQGPQFIFQYYREEENGRGNFPPRFSGLQFPNYSSELNVNALELDDSALYLCASSFLFAGYNEQFFGPGTRLTVL.

The chain recombines TRBV27 with TRBJ2-7; a possible D gene is TRBD2 (5 bases). Germline V CDR1 and CDR2: MNHEY, SMNVEV (reference sequence). V lost 6 bases and J 0 bases, leaving 9 bases between the germline ends. The CDR3 loop spans 13 amino acids. CDR3: CASRDLNSYEQYF. The CDR3 DNA reads as TGTGCCAGCAGGGACTTAAACTCCTACGAGCAGTACTTC.

The J gene is TRBJ2-6, the V gene TRBV27; 9 bases agree with TRBD1. V was clipped by 5 bases and J by 3 bases; unmatched bases: 8. The CDR3 runs to 17 residues. Germline lookup yields CDR1 MNHEY and CDR2 SMNVEV (reference sequence). CDR3 coding DNA: TGTGCCAGCAGTACGCCACAGGGGGCTCATGGGGCCAACGTCCTGACTTTC. It encodes CASSTPQGAHGANVLTF.

The chain joins TRBV12-5 to TRBJ2-2; D remains unclear. V was trimmed by 6 bases and J by 7 bases, leaving 6 bases between them. Per the germline V gene, CDR1 is LGHNT and CDR2 is FRNRAP. The CDR3 loop spans 11 amino acids. The CDR3: CASGVGGELFF. Written as DNA, the CDR3 is TGTGCTAGTGGCGTTGGCGGGGAGCTGTTTTTT.

Comments on this clone: The same CDR3 arises from other DNA sequences in this sample as well. This chain links TRBV11-2 with TRBJ2-1; 8 nucleotides line up with TRBD2. Germline V CDR1 and CDR2: SGHAT, FQNNGV. The CDR3 extends over 16 amino acids. The trim removed 5 bases at V and 0 bases at J, leaving 6 bases unmatched. The CDR3 loop reads CASSLIAGSSYNEQFF. The CDR3 coding sequence is TGTGCCAGCAGCCTAATAGCGGGGAGCTCCTACAATGAGCAGTTCTTC.

With regard to this clone: The junction does not match germline at one end; this may be a read error. The chain combines TRBV7-7 with TRBJ2-1; D is unresolved. Germline assignment: CDR1 SSHAT and CDR2 FNYEAQ (reference sequence). The CDR3 is made up of 15 amino acids. The CDR3 sequence is CASSQSYVSYNEQFF. CDR3 DNA sequence: TGTGCTAGCAGCCAAAGCTACGTATCATACAATGAGCAGTTCTTC.

The chain is built from TRBV7-6 and TRBJ2-7, with D possibly being TRBD1 (6 bases). Germline V gene lookup returns CDR1 SGHVS and CDR2 FNYEAQ. Trimming pared 0 bases from V and 4 bases from J, leaving 19 bases between. The CDR3 runs 17 residues. The DNA of the CDR3 is TGTGCCAGCAGCTTAGCCCCAGGGGAAGGGGCTTTTTACGAGCAGTACTTC. It encodes CASSLAPGEGAFYEQYF. Looking up the rest from reference TRBV7-6 and TRBJ2-7 gives the full variable domain: GAGVSQSPRYKVTKRGQDVALRCDPISGHVSLYWYRQALGQGPEFLTYFNYEAQQDKSGLPNDRFSAERPEGSISTLTIQRTEQRDSAMYRCASSLAPGEGAFYEQYFGPGTRLTVT.

The rearrangement joins TRBV13 to TRBJ2-7, with TRBD1 matching over 8 bases. Trimming removed 5 bases from V and 5 bases from J; junction bases left unmatched: 8. The CDR3 length is 14 residues. Germline CDR1 reads PRHDT; CDR2 reads FYEKMQ (reference sequence). CDR3 sequence (DNA): TGTGCCAGCAGCCTCTCGGACAGGGTCCACGAGCAGTACTTC. It encodes CASSLSDRVHEQYF.

V gene TRBV5-1 combines with J gene TRBJ2-3; a weak D match, TRBD1 (6 bases). Germline V CDR1 and CDR2: SGHRS, YFSETQ. V was shortened by 3 bases and J by 3 bases, with 14 bases between the two germline ends. The CDR3 consists of 15 residues. DNA for the CDR3: TGCGCCAGCAGCTACCCGGGGACACCGACAGATACGCAGTATTTT. Protein: CASSYPGTPTDTQYF.

This clone has just a few counts. V gene TRBV7-9 combines with J gene TRBJ2-1; 11 nucleotides align to TRBD2. CDR3 length equals 18 residues. Germline-derived CDR1 and CDR2 are SEHNR and FQNEAQ (reference sequence). V gave up 2 bases and J gave up 3 bases; unmatched junction bases: 9. The CDR3 DNA reads as TGTGCCAGCAGCTTAATCCCGGGACTAGCGGAGAACTACAATGAGCAGTTCTTC. Translating it yields CASSLIPGLAENYNEQFF. Looking up the rest from reference TRBV7-9 and TRBJ2-1 gives the full variable domain: DTGVSQNPRHKITKRGQNVTFRCDPISEHNRLYWYRQTLGQGPEFLTYFQNEAQLEKSRLLSDRFSAERPKGSFSTLEIQRTEQGDSAMYLCASSLIPGLAENYNEQFFGPGTRLTVL.

The CDR3 DNA follows: TGTGCCAGCAGTGGGGGATTCACCTACGAGCAGTACTTC. Protein product: CASSGGFTYEQYF. The genes are TRBV2 and TRBJ2-7; D uncertain. Trimming shortened V by 4 bases and J by 2 bases, and 9 bases separated the two germline ends. Germline CDR1 and CDR2: SNHLY and FYNNEI. This CDR3 is built from 13 residues.

This chain uses TRBV13 with TRBJ2-7, with D perhaps TRBD2 (5 bases). Germline-derived CDR1 and CDR2 are PRHDT and FYEKMQ (reference sequence). The V end lost 4 bases, the J end lost 4 bases, and 11 bases lay between the germline ends. The CDR3 runs 13 residues. In DNA, the CDR3 is TGTGCCAGCAGCTCGAGCGGCCGATACGAGCAGTACTTC. This codes for CASSSSGRYEQYF.

The genes are TRBV29-1 and TRBJ2-7; D is possibly TRBD2 (6 bases). The ends were cut back, 3 bases at V and 0 bases at J, with 15 bases in the middle. The CDR3 extends over 15 amino acids. CDR1 is SQVTM, CDR2 ANQGSEA, per germline. Here the CDR3 DNA reads TGCAGCGTTGAGGGGGGTGCATTAAGCTCCTACGAGCAGTACTTC. It yields the protein CSVEGGALSSYEQYF.

The rearrangement links TRBV6-1 to TRBJ2-1; D not resolved. In germline, CDR1 is MNHNS, CDR2 SASEGT. The CDR3 consists of 11 residues. Between the trimmed V and J ends, which lost 5 bases and 10 bases, there was a span of 9 bases. For the CDR3, the DNA is TGTGCCAGCAGTTATCGTCCAGAGCAGTTCTTC. This translates into CASSYRPEQFF.

The chain combines TRBV5-1 with TRBJ2-2; TRBD1 might be the D (5 bases). Trimming left V 2 bases short and J 1 base short, with 9 bases between. Germline CDR1 SGHRS, CDR2 YFSETQ. CDR3 length equals 15 residues. The CDR3: CASSFRAGNTGELFF. The CDR3 bases are TGCGCCAGCAGCTTCAGGGCCGGGAACACCGGGGAGCTGTTTTTT.